The rows below give T cell receptor beta chains drawn from one sample of a study of naive and memory T cell subsets. TCRdb redid the calling of the UMI-ligation and nested PCR reads with MiXCR, one entry per CDR3 protein. The sample comprises roughly 99,000 distinct CDR3 sequences, about 10% of which are singletons, and 0.12% to 0.15% rests with the top ten. Sequenced: naive CD4+ T cells from blood. The receptors come from a human donor in good health. The CDR3 runs from the conserved cysteine through the conserved F or W.

V gene	J gene	CDR3 protein
TRBV18	TRBJ2-1	CASSPPGLAGQSSYNEQFF
TRBV3-1	TRBJ1-1	CASSQRNAGTEAFF
TRBV7-9	TRBJ2-2	CASSFDRITGELFF
TRBV6-6	TRBJ1-5	CASSYGGPEGQPQHF
TRBV9	TRBJ1-2	CASNTEAGGNYGYTF
TRBV18	TRBJ2-1	CASSPQWGYNEQFF
TRBV7-6	TRBJ1-6	CASSLGYNSPLHF
TRBV19	TRBJ1-5	CASSLPDRVRGDQPQHF
TRBV6-5	TRBJ2-1	CASSPGTAYNEQFF
TRBV29-1	TRBJ1-1	CSVARGGSEAFF
TRBV20-1	TRBJ2-7	CSAILPSGGYEQYF
TRBV12-3/TRBV12-4	TRBJ1-6	CASDRGGNSPLHF
TRBV6-1	TRBJ2-2	CASRGSGPITGELFF
TRBV13	TRBJ2-6	CASSFGQPAGANVLTF
TRBV29-1	TRBJ2-3	CSVVITDTQYF